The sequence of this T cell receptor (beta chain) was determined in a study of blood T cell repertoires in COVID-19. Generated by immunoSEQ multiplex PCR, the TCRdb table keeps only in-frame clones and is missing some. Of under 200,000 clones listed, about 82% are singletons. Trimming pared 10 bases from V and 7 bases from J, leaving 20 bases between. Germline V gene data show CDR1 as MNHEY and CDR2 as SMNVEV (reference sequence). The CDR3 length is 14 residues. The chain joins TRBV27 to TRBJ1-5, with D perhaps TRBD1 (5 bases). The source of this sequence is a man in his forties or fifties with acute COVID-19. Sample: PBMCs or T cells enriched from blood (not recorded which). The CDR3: CANHDSANGQPQHF. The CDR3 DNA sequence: TGTGCCAATCACGACAGCGCCAACGGCCAGCCCCAGCATTTT.